This is a list of T cell receptor beta chains from one sample in a study of blood T cell repertoires in COVID-19. TCRdb's copy holds only in-frame clones and misses some; the assay was immunoSEQ multiplex PCR. The sample shows roughly 120,000 clones, around 85% of them seen only once. The sample was peripheral blood. The receptor source for this set is a woman in her fifties or sixties with COVID-19, enrolled during active disease. Both conserved end residues are part of each CDR3. Fields, in order: V gene, clone size, D gene, CDR3 length, J gene, CDR3 DNA, CDR3 protein. The D gene is left open where the match is weak. Expanded clones are given a class, and other clones once, few, many or no size at all.

v_call: TRBV6-4
clone_size: .
d_call: .
cdr3_length: 17
j_call: TRBJ1-2
cdr3_nt: TGTGCCAGCAGCGCCTACCATACGGGTAGAGCTAACTATGGCTACACCTTC
cdr3_aa: CASSAYHTGRANYGYTF

v_call: TRBV15
clone_size: .
d_call: .
cdr3_length: 13
j_call: TRBJ2-7
cdr3_nt: TGTGCCACCACCAGCGAGGGGGCCTACGAGCAGTACTTC
cdr3_aa: CATTSEGAYEQYF

v_call: TRBV4-3
clone_size: .
d_call: .
cdr3_length: 15
j_call: TRBJ1-3
cdr3_nt: TGCGCCAGCAGCCAAGATCGCCCAGCTGGAAACACCATATATTTT
cdr3_aa: CASSQDRPAGNTIYF

v_call: TRBV7-3
clone_size: .
d_call: .
cdr3_length: 14
j_call: TRBJ2-3
cdr3_nt: TGTGCCAGCAGCTTAAGGCAGGGCGATGGTACGCAGTATTTT
cdr3_aa: CASSLRQGDGTQYF

v_call: TRBV28
clone_size: .
d_call: .
cdr3_length: 19
j_call: TRBJ2-1
cdr3_nt: TGTGCCAGCAGTTCGGCGGGGCTCGGCTCAGAAAACTCCTACAATGAGCAGTTCTTC
cdr3_aa: CASSSAGLGSENSYNEQFF

v_call: TRBV6-5
clone_size: few
d_call: .
cdr3_length: 13
j_call: TRBJ1-1
cdr3_nt: TGTGCCAGCGTCAATTTGGGGCAGGGCGCTGTGGAGTTT
cdr3_aa: CASVNLGQGAVEF

v_call: TRBV6-8
clone_size: .
d_call: .
cdr3_length: 13
j_call: TRBJ1-1
cdr3_nt: TGTGCCACAGGGCTAGGACAGAACACTGAAGCTTTCTTT
cdr3_aa: CATGLGQNTEAFF

v_call: TRBV5-4
clone_size: .
d_call: TRBD1
cdr3_length: 14
j_call: TRBJ1-4
cdr3_nt: TGTGCCAGCAGCTTGGGACAGGGAGGAGAAAAACTGTTTTTT
cdr3_aa: CASSLGQGGEKLFF

v_call: TRBV19
clone_size: .
d_call: TRBD1
cdr3_length: 14
j_call: TRBJ2-3
cdr3_nt: TGTGCCAGTAGTATGGAGACAGGGGCAGATACGCAGTATTTT
cdr3_aa: CASSMETGADTQYF

v_call: TRBV5-1
clone_size: .
d_call: TRBD1
cdr3_length: 15
j_call: TRBJ2-7
cdr3_nt: TGCGCCAGCAGCCCCCCGGGACAGGGTTCCTACGAGCAGTACTTC
cdr3_aa: CASSPPGQGSYEQYF

v_call: TRBV3-1/TRBV3-2
clone_size: .
d_call: TRBD1
cdr3_length: 16
j_call: TRBJ1-2
cdr3_nt: TGTGCCAGCAGCCTCGGGACAGCGGCTACCGTGTATGGCTACACCTTC
cdr3_aa: CASSLGTAATVYGYTF

v_call: TRBV2
clone_size: .
d_call: TRBD2
cdr3_length: 17
j_call: TRBJ2-3
cdr3_nt: TGTGCCAGCAGTGACCCCTGGACTAGTTCGCCGCGGGGTACGCAGTATTTT
cdr3_aa: CASSDPWTSSPRGTQYF

v_call: TRBV9
clone_size: .
d_call: TRBD1
cdr3_length: 13
j_call: TRBJ2-3
cdr3_nt: TGTGCCAGCAGCGTTAACAGGGGGAGTACGCAGTATTTT
cdr3_aa: CASSVNRGSTQYF

v_call: TRBV4-2
clone_size: .
d_call: .
cdr3_length: 11
j_call: TRBJ1-1
cdr3_nt: TGTGCCAGCAGCCAGCGGACAGAAGCTTTCTTT
cdr3_aa: CASSQRTEAFF

v_call: TRBV10-3
clone_size: .
d_call: .
cdr3_length: 12
j_call: TRBJ1-5
cdr3_nt: TGTGCCACGGCCTCAGAGGGGGAGTCCCAGCATTTT
cdr3_aa: CATASEGESQHF

v_call: TRBV7-6
clone_size: .
d_call: .
cdr3_length: 15
j_call: TRBJ1-2
cdr3_nt: TGTGCCAGCAGCTTAGGGGGACAACAGAACTATGGCTACACCTTC
cdr3_aa: CASSLGGQQNYGYTF

v_call: TRBV7-8
clone_size: .
d_call: .
cdr3_length: 13
j_call: TRBJ1-1
cdr3_nt: TGTGCCAGCAGCTTCCATCTTGGGGAGCGAGCTTTCTTT
cdr3_aa: CASSFHLGERAFF

v_call: TRBV11-2
clone_size: .
d_call: TRBD1
cdr3_length: 14
j_call: TRBJ2-1
cdr3_nt: TGTGCCAGCAGCGCCGGGACAGGACACAATGAGCAGTTCTTC
cdr3_aa: CASSAGTGHNEQFF

v_call: TRBV2
clone_size: .
d_call: .
cdr3_length: 14
j_call: TRBJ1-2
cdr3_nt: TGTGCCAGCTTGGAAGGGGCCCGGGTCTATGGCTACACCTTC
cdr3_aa: CASLEGARVYGYTF

v_call: TRBV5-8
clone_size: .
d_call: .
cdr3_length: 14
j_call: TRBJ1-2
cdr3_nt: TGTGCCAGCAGCCTCCTGACGGGGTGGTATGGCTACACCTTC
cdr3_aa: CASSLLTGWYGYTF

v_call: TRBV10-3
clone_size: .
d_call: .
cdr3_length: 12
j_call: TRBJ1-2
cdr3_nt: TGTGCCATCAGGGCCTACCCGGAGGGCTACACCTTC
cdr3_aa: CAIRAYPEGYTF

v_call: TRBV4-1
clone_size: .
d_call: .
cdr3_length: 14
j_call: TRBJ1-1
cdr3_nt: TGCGCCAGCAGCCAAGATTCTAGTGAGGGTGAAGCTTTCTTT
cdr3_aa: CASSQDSSEGEAFF

v_call: TRBV29-1
clone_size: .
d_call: .
cdr3_length: 13
j_call: TRBJ1-1
cdr3_nt: TGCAGCGTTGAGCAGGGATTGAACACTGAAGCTTTCTTT
cdr3_aa: CSVEQGLNTEAFF

v_call: TRBV6-1
clone_size: .
d_call: .
cdr3_length: 13
j_call: TRBJ2-3
cdr3_nt: TGTGCCAGCAGTGAGTTTAGACACGATACGCAGTATTTT
cdr3_aa: CASSEFRHDTQYF

v_call: TRBV5-1
clone_size: once
d_call: TRBD1
cdr3_length: 14
j_call: TRBJ1-6
cdr3_nt: TGCGCCAGCAGCTCAGGACAGGATAATTCACCCCTCCACTTT
cdr3_aa: CASSSGQDNSPLHF

v_call: TRBV9
clone_size: .
d_call: .
cdr3_length: 15
j_call: TRBJ2-1
cdr3_nt: TGTGCCAGCAGCCCCGCAGGGGAGCCCTACAATGAGCAGTTCTTC
cdr3_aa: CASSPAGEPYNEQFF

v_call: TRBV3-1/TRBV3-2
clone_size: .
d_call: .
cdr3_length: 16
j_call: TRBJ2-7
cdr3_nt: TGTGCCAGCAGCCAGGGTCAGGGGAGCCCCTCCTACGAGCAGTACTTC
cdr3_aa: CASSQGQGSPSYEQYF

v_call: TRBV6-5
clone_size: .
d_call: TRBD1
cdr3_length: 14
j_call: TRBJ1-1
cdr3_nt: TGTGCCAGCACCCTAGGAGGACAGGGGGTTTCGGCTTTCTTT
cdr3_aa: CASTLGGQGVSAFF

v_call: TRBV19
clone_size: .
d_call: .
cdr3_length: 13
j_call: TRBJ2-7
cdr3_nt: TGTGCCAGTAGCCCTCCCGGGATACGAGAGCAGTACTTC
cdr3_aa: CASSPPGIREQYF

v_call: TRBV28
clone_size: .
d_call: TRBD1
cdr3_length: 14
j_call: TRBJ2-3
cdr3_nt: TGTGCCAGCAGTTTGGGACAGAGCACAGATACGCAGTATTTT
cdr3_aa: CASSLGQSTDTQYF

v_call: TRBV6-6
clone_size: .
d_call: .
cdr3_length: 14
j_call: TRBJ1-2
cdr3_nt: TGTGCCAGCAGTTACTCCGGGACGGAGGGTGGCTACACCTTC
cdr3_aa: CASSYSGTEGGYTF

v_call: TRBV10-2
clone_size: .
d_call: .
cdr3_length: 15
j_call: TRBJ2-7
cdr3_nt: TGCGCCAGCAGTGATTGGTCAGGGGCCCCTAGCGAGCAGTACTTC
cdr3_aa: CASSDWSGAPSEQYF

v_call: TRBV18
clone_size: .
d_call: TRBD1
cdr3_length: 19
j_call: TRBJ1-5
cdr3_nt: TGTGCCAGCTCACTCGGACAGGGCCTCAGCCCCATGGTCAATCAGCCCCAGCATTTT
cdr3_aa: CASSLGQGLSPMVNQPQHF

v_call: TRBV7-9
clone_size: .
d_call: TRBD2
cdr3_length: 16
j_call: TRBJ2-1
cdr3_nt: TGTGCCAGCAGCCGTATAGCGGGGGGGCCAAACAATGAGCAGTTCTTC
cdr3_aa: CASSRIAGGPNNEQFF

v_call: TRBV7-9
clone_size: .
d_call: .
cdr3_length: 15
j_call: TRBJ1-2
cdr3_nt: TGTGCCAGCAGCGAAAGAGCCCCCGATGGCTATGGCTACACCTTC
cdr3_aa: CASSERAPDGYGYTF

v_call: TRBV7-9
clone_size: .
d_call: TRBD1
cdr3_length: 14
j_call: TRBJ1-6
cdr3_nt: TGTGCCAGCAGCTCGACAGGGGCTCTTTCACCCCTCCACTTT
cdr3_aa: CASSSTGALSPLHF

v_call: TRBV6-2/TRBV6-3
clone_size: .
d_call: .
cdr3_length: 16
j_call: TRBJ1-2
cdr3_nt: TGTGCCAGCAGTTCCGCGGGGACCGACTTTGACAATGGCTACACCTTC
cdr3_aa: CASSSAGTDFDNGYTF

v_call: TRBV4-1
clone_size: few
d_call: .
cdr3_length: 15
j_call: TRBJ1-3
cdr3_nt: TGCGCCAGCAGGCCCGCAGCAGGGACTGGAAACACCATATATTTT
cdr3_aa: CASRPAAGTGNTIYF

v_call: TRBV3-1/TRBV3-2
clone_size: .
d_call: .
cdr3_length: 15
j_call: TRBJ1-5
cdr3_nt: TGTGCCAGCAGCCGGTCAGACGGGGTCAATCAGCCCCAGCATTTT
cdr3_aa: CASSRSDGVNQPQHF

v_call: TRBV19
clone_size: once
d_call: TRBD1
cdr3_length: 19
j_call: TRBJ1-5
cdr3_nt: TGTGCCAGTAGTATTAATTACCGGGACAGTTGGCGTTGGGGTCAGCCCCAGCATTTT
cdr3_aa: CASSINYRDSWRWGQPQHF

v_call: TRBV2
clone_size: few
d_call: .
cdr3_length: 13
j_call: TRBJ2-7
cdr3_nt: TGTGCCAGCAGTGCACCCCGCGCCTACGAGCAGTACTTC
cdr3_aa: CASSAPRAYEQYF

v_call: TRBV11-2
clone_size: .
d_call: .
cdr3_length: 12
j_call: TRBJ1-2
cdr3_nt: TGTGCCAGCGGGCCCGTATCAGTTGGCTACACCTTC
cdr3_aa: CASGPVSVGYTF

v_call: TRBV5-4
clone_size: .
d_call: .
cdr3_length: 14
j_call: TRBJ2-1
cdr3_nt: TGTGCCAGCAGCTTGGGGGGGCAGGGGAATGAGCAGTTCTTC
cdr3_aa: CASSLGGQGNEQFF

v_call: TRBV7-6
clone_size: .
d_call: .
cdr3_length: 15
j_call: TRBJ1-4
cdr3_nt: TGTGCCAGCAGCTTAGGAGGGACTCGGCCTGAAAAACTGTTTTTT
cdr3_aa: CASSLGGTRPEKLFF

v_call: TRBV6-1
clone_size: .
d_call: .
cdr3_length: 16
j_call: TRBJ1-2
cdr3_nt: TGTGCCAGCAGTGAAGCCCCTGCGGGGGCTAACTATGGCTACACCTTC
cdr3_aa: CASSEAPAGANYGYTF

v_call: TRBV12-5
clone_size: once
d_call: TRBD1
cdr3_length: 16
j_call: TRBJ1-2
cdr3_nt: TGTGCTAGTGGTTTGGCACGGGACAGGCCTCTCGATGGCTACACCTTC
cdr3_aa: CASGLARDRPLDGYTF